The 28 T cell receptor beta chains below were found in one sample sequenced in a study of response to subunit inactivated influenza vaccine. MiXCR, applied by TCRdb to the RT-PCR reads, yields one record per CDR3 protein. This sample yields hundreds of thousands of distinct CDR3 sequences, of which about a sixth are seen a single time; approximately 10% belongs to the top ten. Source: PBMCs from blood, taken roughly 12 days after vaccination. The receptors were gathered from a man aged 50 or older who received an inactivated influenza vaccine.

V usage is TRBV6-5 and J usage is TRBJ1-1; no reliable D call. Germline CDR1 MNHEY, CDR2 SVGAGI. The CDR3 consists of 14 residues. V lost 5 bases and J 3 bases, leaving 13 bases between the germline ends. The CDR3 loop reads CASSTEVGDTEAFF. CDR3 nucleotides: TGTGCCAGCAGTACCGAGGTAGGCGACACTGAAGCTTTCTTT.

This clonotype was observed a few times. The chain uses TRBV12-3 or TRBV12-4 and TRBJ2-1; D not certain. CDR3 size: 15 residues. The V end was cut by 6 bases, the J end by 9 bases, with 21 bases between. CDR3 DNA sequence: TGTGCCAGCAGCGGATTTTATCGAAAAAGGATTGAGCAGTTCTTC. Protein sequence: CASSGFYRKRIEQFF.

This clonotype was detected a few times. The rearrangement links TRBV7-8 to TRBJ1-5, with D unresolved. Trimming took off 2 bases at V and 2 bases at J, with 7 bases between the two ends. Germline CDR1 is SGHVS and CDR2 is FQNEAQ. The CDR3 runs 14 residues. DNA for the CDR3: TGTGCCAGCAGCTTAATGGGCCGCAATCAGCCCCAGCATTTT. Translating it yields CASSLMGRNQPQHF. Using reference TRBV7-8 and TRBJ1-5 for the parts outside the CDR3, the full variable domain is GAGVSQSPRYKVAKRGQDVALRCDPISGHVSLFWYQQALGQGPEFLTYFQNEAQLDKSGLPSDRFFAERPEGSVSTLKIQRTQQEDSAVYLCASSLMGRNQPQHFGDGTRLSIL.

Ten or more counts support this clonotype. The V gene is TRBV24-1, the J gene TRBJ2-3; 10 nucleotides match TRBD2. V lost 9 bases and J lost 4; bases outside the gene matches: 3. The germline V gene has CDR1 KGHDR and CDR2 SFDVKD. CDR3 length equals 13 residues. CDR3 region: CATSSGSPDTQYF. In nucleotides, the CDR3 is TGTGCCACCTCTAGCGGGAGTCCAGATACGCAGTATTTT.

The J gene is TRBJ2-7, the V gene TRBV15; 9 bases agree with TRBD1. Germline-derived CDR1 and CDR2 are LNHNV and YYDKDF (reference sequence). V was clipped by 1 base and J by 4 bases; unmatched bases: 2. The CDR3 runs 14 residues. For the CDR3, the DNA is TGTGCCACCAGCAGAGGAGGACAGGGGTACGAGCAGTACTTC. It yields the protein CATSRGGQGYEQYF.

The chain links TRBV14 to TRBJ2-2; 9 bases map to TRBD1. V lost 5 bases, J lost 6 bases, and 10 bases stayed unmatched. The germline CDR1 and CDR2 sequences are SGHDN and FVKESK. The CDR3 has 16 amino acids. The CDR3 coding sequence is TGTGCCAGCAGCATTACAGGGGGCGCCCGGGCCGGGGAGCTGTTTTTT. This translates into CASSITGGARAGELFF. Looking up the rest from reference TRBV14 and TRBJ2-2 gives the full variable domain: EAGVTQFPSHSVIEKGQTVTLRCDPISGHDNLYWYRRVMGKEIKFLLHFVKESKQDESGMPNNRFLAERTGGTYSTLKVQPAELEDSGVYFCASSITGGARAGELFFGEGSRLTVL.

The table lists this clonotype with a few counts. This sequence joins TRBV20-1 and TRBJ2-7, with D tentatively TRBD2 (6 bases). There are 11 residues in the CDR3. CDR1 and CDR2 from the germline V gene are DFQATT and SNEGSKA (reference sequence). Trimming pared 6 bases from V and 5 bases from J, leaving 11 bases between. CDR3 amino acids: CSARTSNEQYF. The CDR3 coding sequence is TGCAGTGCACGAACTAGCAACGAGCAGTACTTC.

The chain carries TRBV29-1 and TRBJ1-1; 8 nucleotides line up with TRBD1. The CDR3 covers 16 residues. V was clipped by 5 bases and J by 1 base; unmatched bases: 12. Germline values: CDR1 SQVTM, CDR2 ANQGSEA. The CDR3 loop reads CSVLVPGGRGNTEAFF. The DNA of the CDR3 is TGCAGCGTTCTTGTTCCAGGGGGCAGGGGGAACACTGAAGCTTTCTTT.

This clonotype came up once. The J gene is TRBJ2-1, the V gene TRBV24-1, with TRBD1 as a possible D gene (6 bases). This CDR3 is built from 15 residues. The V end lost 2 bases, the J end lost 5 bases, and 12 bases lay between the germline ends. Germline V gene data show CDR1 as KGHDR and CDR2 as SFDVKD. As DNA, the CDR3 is TGTGCCACCAGTGATTGGACAGTCTCTCACAATGAGCAGTTCTTC. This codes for CATSDWTVSHNEQFF.

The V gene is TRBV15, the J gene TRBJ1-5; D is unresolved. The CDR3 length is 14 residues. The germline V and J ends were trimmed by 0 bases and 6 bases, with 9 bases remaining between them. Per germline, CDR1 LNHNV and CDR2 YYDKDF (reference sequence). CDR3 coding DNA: TGTGCCACCAGCAGAGATCGGGGTGTTCAGCCCCAGCATTTT. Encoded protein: CATSRDRGVQPQHF.

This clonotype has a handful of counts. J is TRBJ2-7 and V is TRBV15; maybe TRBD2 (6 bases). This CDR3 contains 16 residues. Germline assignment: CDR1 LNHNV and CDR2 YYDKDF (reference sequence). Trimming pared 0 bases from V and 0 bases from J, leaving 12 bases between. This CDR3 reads CATSRDGPGSSYEQYF. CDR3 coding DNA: TGTGCCACCAGCAGAGATGGCCCCGGGAGCTCCTACGAGCAGTACTTC.

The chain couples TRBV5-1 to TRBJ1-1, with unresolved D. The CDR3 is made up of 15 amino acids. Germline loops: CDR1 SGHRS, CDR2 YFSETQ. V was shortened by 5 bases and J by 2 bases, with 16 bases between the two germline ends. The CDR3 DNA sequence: TGCGCCAGCAGAGACACCGGCGGGCTAAACACTGAAGCTTTCTTT. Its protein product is CASRDTGGLNTEAFF. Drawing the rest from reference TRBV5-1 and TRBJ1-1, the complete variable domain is KAGVTQTPRYLIKTRGQQVTLSCSPISGHRSVSWYQQTPGQGLQFLFEYFSETQRNKGNFPGRFSGRQFSNSRSEMNVSTLELGDSALYLCASRDTGGLNTEAFFGQGTRLTVV.

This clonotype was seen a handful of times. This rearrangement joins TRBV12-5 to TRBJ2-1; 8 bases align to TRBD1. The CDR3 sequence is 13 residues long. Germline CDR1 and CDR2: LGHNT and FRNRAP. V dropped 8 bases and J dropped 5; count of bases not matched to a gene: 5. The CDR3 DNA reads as TGTGCTAGTCGACAGGGGACAGACAATGAGCAGTTCTTC. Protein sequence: CASRQGTDNEQFF.

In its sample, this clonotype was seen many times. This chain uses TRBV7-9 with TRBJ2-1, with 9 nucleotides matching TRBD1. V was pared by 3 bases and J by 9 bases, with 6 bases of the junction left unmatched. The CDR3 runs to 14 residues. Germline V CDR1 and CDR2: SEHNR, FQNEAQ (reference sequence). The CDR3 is CASSLPGQGGEQFF. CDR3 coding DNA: TGTGCCAGCAGCTTGCCGGGACAGGGAGGTGAGCAGTTCTTC.

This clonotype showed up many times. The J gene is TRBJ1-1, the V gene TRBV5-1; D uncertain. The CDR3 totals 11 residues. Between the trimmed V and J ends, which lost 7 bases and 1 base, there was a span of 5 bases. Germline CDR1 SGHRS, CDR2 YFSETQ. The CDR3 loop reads CASRGNTEAFF. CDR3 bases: TGCGCCAGCCGCGGGAACACTGAAGCTTTCTTT.

The CDR3 region is CASSQESLGRAYEQYF. In DNA form, the CDR3 reads TGCGCCAGCAGCCAAGAAAGTTTGGGGAGGGCCTACGAGCAGTACTTC. The chain joins TRBV4-1 to TRBJ2-7, with 7 bases fitting TRBD2. Germline CDR1 reads MGHRA; CDR2 reads YSYEKL. The J segment lost 2 bases and the V segment lost 0 bases, leaving 7 bases of the junction unmatched. The CDR3 is made up of 16 amino acids.

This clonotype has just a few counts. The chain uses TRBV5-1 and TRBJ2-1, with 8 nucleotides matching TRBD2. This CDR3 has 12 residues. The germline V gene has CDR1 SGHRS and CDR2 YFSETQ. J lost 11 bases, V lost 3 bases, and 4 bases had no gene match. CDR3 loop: CASSSGGDQQFF. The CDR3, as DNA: TGCGCCAGCAGCTCGGGGGGGGATCAGCAGTTCTTC.

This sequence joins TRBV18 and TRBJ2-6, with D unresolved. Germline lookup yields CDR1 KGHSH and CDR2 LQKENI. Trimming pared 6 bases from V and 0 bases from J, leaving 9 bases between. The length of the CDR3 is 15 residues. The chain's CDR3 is CASSPTNSGANVLTF. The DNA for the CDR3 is TGTGCCAGCTCCCCCACTAACTCTGGGGCCAACGTCCTGACTTTC.

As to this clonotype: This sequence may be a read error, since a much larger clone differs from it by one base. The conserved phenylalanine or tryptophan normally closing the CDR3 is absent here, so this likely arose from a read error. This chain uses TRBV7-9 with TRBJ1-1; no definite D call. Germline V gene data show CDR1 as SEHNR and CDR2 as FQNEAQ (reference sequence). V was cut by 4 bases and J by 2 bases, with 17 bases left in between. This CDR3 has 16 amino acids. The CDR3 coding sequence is TGTGCCAGCAGCTCACCGCCTCCCCGGATCAACACTGAAGCTTTCTCT. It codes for CASSSPPPRINTEAFS.

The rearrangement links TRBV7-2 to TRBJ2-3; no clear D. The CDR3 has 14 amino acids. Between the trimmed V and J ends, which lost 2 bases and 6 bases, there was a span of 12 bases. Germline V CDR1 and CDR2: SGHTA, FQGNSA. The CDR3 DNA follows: TGTGCCAGCAGCTTAAGCACCGGGCAGGATACGCAGTATTTT. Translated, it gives CASSLSTGQDTQYF.

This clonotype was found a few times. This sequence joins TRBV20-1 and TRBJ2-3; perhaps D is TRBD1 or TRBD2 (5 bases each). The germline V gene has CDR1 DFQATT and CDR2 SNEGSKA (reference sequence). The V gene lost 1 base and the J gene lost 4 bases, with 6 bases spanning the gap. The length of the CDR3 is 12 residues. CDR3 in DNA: TGCAGTGCTAGAGTGGGGGCAGATACGCAGTATTTT. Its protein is CSARVGADTQYF.

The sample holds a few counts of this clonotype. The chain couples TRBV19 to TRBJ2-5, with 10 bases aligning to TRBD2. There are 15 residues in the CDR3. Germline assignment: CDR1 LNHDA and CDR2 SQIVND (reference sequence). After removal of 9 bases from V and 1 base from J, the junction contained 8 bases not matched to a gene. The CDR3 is CASRSGTSVQETQYF. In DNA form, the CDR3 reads TGTGCCAGCCGTTCCGGGACTAGCGTCCAAGAGACCCAGTACTTC. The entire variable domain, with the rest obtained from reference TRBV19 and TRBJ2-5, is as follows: DGGITQSPKYLFRKEGQNVTLSCEQNLNHDAMYWYRQDPGQGLRLIYYSQIVNDFQKGDIAEGYSVSREKKESFPLTVTSAQKNPTAFYLCASRSGTSVQETQYFGPGTRLLVL.

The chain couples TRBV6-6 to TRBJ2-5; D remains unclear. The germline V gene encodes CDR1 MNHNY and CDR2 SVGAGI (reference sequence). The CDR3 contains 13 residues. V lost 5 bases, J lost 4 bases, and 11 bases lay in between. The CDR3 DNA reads TGTGCCAGCAGTATGAGACTGGTAGAGACCCAGTACTTC. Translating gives CASSMRLVETQYF.

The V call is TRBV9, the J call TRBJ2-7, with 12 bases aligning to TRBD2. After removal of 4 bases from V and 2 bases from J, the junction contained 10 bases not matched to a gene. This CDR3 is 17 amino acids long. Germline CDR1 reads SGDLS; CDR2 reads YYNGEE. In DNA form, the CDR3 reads TGTGCCAGCAGCCCGGGGAGGGGACTAGCGGGCCCCTACGAGCAGTACTTC. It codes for CASSPGRGLAGPYEQYF.

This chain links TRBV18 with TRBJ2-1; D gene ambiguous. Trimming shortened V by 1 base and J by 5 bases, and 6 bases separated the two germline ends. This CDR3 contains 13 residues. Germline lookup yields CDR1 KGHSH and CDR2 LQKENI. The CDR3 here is CASSPRPNNEQFF. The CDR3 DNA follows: TGTGCCAGCTCACCACGGCCCAACAATGAGCAGTTCTTC.

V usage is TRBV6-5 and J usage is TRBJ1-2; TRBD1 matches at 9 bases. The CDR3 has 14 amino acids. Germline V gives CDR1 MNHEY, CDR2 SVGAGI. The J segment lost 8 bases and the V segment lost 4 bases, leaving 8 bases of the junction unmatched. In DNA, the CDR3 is TGTGCCAGCAGTTCCGGGACAGGGAGAGGCGGCTACACCTTC. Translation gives CASSSGTGRGGYTF.

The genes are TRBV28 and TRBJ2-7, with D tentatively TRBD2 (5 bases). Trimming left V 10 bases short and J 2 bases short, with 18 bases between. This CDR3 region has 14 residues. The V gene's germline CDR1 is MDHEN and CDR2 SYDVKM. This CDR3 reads CATVRAEGPYEQYF. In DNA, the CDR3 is TGTGCCACCGTGCGGGCGGAAGGGCCCTACGAGCAGTACTTC.

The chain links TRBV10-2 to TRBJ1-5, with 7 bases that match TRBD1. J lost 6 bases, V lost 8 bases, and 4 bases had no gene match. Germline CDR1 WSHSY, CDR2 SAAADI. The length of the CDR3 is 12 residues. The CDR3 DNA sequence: TGCGCCAGCCAGACAGGGAGTCAGCCCCAGCATTTT. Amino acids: CASQTGSQPQHF.